Following are 3 T cell receptor beta chains from one sample sequenced in a study of blood T cell repertoires in COVID-19. Clones were read by immunoSEQ multiplex PCR, and TCRdb kept only the in-frame ones, dropping some. The sample shows about 190,000 clones, approximately 84% of them seen only once. Sequenced input: PBMCs or T cells enriched from blood (not recorded which). These receptors all come from a woman aged 25 to 45 who had recovered from COVID-19.

The rearrangement links TRBV11-2 to TRBJ2-7; possible D gene TRBD2, 6 bases. V dropped 5 bases and J dropped 4 bases, with 15 bases sitting between them. The germline gives CDR1 SGHAT, CDR2 FQNNGV. The CDR3 consists of 14 residues. The CDR3 reads CASSKTVGSYEQYF. Written as DNA, the CDR3 is TGTGCCAGCAGCAAAACTGTCGGGAGTTACGAGCAGTACTTC.

The rearrangement links TRBV25-1 to TRBJ1-1; D may be TRBD1 (6 bases). The CDR3 is 16 residues long. Deletions cut 0 bases from V and 6 bases from J, with 17 bases between. Germline V gives CDR1 MGHDK, CDR2 SYGVNS. This chain's CDR3 is CASSEYEEGGIAEAFF. The DNA for the CDR3 is TGTGCCAGCAGTGAATATGAGGAGGGGGGGATTGCTGAAGCTTTCTTT.

This clone was seen just once. The V call is TRBV20-1, the J call TRBJ1-6; D is perhaps TRBD1 (6 bases). The germline gives CDR1 DFQATT, CDR2 SNEGSKA (reference sequence). CDR3 size: 15 residues. The ends were cut back, 3 bases at V and 6 bases at J, with 15 bases in the middle. For the CDR3, the DNA is TGCAGTGCTAGTCTCGGGGGGCAAGTTAATTCACCCCTCCACTTT. As protein: CSASLGGQVNSPLHF.